This TCR beta chain was sequenced during a study of vaccination and CD4 T cells after COVID-19. Study context: Cultures that served as controls received a CEFX pool, an HIV-1 Nef pool, or no peptide.

CDR3 length equals 16 residues. Looked up from germline, CDR1 is KGHDR and CDR2 is SFDVKD. The trim removed 2 bases at V and 0 bases at J, leaving 3 bases unmatched. The treatment is: approximately nine-day PBMC culture with coronavirus spike peptide pools or control peptides (ViraFEST assay). This clonotype showed up just a few times. No antigen is known for it. The Oncomine TCR Beta short-read assay was what sequenced the DNA obtained from cultured CD4+ T cells. Each CDR3 protein is one row after TCRdb ran MiXCR on the PCR reads. This table holds 15,000 to 17,000 distinct CDR3 sequences, approximately 51% found once.

This clonotype originated in a human donor who had recovered from COVID-19. The source was CD4+ T cells from blood, cultured in vitro, collected before SARS-CoV-2 vaccination. The rearrangement links TRBV24-1 to TRBJ2-4, with 7 nucleotides matching TRBD1. CDR3 in DNA: TGTGCCACCAGTGATTCTTCAGGGGGAGCCAAAAACATTCAGTACTTC. It translates to CATSDSSGGAKNIQYF.